This T cell receptor beta chain was retrieved from a study of T cell responses to AZD1222 COVID-19 vaccine. At the level of the study: Whether given at about 4 or about 12 weeks, second doses were pooled.

CDR3 length: 14 amino acids. Germline assignment: CDR1 SGHDT and CDR2 YYEEEE. Trimming cost V 4 bases and J 2 bases, with 11 bases left between them. Libraries were prepared by immunoSEQ multiplex PCR; TCRdb keeps only in-frame clonotypes and omits some of them. In the table there are approximately 94,000 clones, over 90% of which are singletons. This sequence originates from an adult in good health. J is TRBJ2-3 and V is TRBV5-6, with D possibly TRBD1 on 7 matching bases. This specimen consisted of peripheral blood, obtained on day 0 of AZD1222 vaccination. The CDR3 DNA is TGTGCCAGCAGCCAGGGGGGTTACACAGATACGCAGTATTTT. It specifies CASSQGGYTDTQYF.